A single T cell receptor (beta chain) is shown here with its context. Germline CDR1 and CDR2: LNHDA and SQIVND (reference sequence). This CDR3 comprises 16 residues. V gave up 4 bases and J gave up 4 bases; unmatched junction bases: 9. Method: immunoSEQ multiplex PCR; TCRdb's copy keeps in-frame clones and lacks some. Of roughly 45,000 clones detected, 82% appear once; the ten largest clones hold less than 15%. Time point indicated: peripheral blood 6 weeks after treatment start. These data belong to a study of PD-L1 blockade in urothelial cancer. The sample was PBMCs, taken around atezolizumab (anti-PD-L1) treatment. This chain connects TRBV19 to TRBJ1-5; TRBD1 matches at 8 bases. The source is a man aged 60-69 years with urothelial cancer. Written as DNA, the CDR3 is TGTGCCAGTAGTACCCGGACAGGGAGTCTAAATCAGCCCCAGCATTTT. It yields the protein CASSTRTGSLNQPQHF.